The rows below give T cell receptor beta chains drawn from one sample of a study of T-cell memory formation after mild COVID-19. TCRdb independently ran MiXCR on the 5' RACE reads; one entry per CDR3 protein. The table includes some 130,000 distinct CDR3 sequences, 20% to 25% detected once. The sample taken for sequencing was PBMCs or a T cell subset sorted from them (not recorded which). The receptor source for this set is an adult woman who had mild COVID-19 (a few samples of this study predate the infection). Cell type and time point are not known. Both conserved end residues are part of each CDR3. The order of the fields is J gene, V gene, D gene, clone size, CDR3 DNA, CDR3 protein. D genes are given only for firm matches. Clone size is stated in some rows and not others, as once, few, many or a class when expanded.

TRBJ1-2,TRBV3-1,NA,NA,TGTGCCAGAAGCCAAGATAGCGGGGGTACCTGGAGCTACACCTTC,CARSQDSGGTWSYTF
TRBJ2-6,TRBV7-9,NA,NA,TGTGCCAGCAGCCCGCCATCTGGGGCCAACGTCCTGACTTTC,CASSPPSGANVLTF
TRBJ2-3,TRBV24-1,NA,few,TGTGCCACCAGTACTCCAGGGAAAAAAGATACGCAGTATTTT,CATSTPGKKDTQYF
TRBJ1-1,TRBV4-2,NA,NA,TGTGCCAGCCTAGAAGCGGGGGCTGGCCACACTGAAGCTTTCTTT,CASLEAGAGHTEAFF
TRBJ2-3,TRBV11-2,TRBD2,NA,TGTGCCAGCAGGGCTCACCTTACTAGCGGGAGCACAGATACGCAGTATTTT,CASRAHLTSGSTDTQYF
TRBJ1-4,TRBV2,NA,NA,TGTGCCAGCAGTGAAGGGAGACAAATTAATGAAAAACTGTTTTTT,CASSEGRQINEKLFF
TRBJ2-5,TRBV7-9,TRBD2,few,TGTGCCAGCACCGTAAGGACTAGCCCGGGGGAGACCCAGTACTTC,CASTVRTSPGETQYF
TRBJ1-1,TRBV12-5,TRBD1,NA,TGTGCTAGTGGTTTGGTATTATTGGACAGGGTGACTGAAGCTTTCTTT,CASGLVLLDRVTEAFF
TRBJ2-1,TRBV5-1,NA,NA,TGCGCCAGCAGCTTGGAGAGGGCTTCCTACAATGAGCAGTTCTTC,CASSLERASYNEQFF
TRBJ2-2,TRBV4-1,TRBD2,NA,TGCGCCAGCAGCTTAGGACTAGCTGACACCGGGGAGCTGTTTTTT,CASSLGLADTGELFF
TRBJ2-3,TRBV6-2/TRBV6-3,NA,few,TGTGCCAGCAAGTCCCCTCAAATGTGGAATACGCAGTATTTT,CASKSPQMWNTQYF
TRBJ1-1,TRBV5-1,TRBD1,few,TGCGCCAGCAGCATGACGACAGGGGCAGAAGCTTTCTTT,CASSMTTGAEAFF
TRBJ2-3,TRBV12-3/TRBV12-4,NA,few,TGTGCCAGCAGTTTAGTGCTAGCGTTAGATACGCAGTATTTT,CASSLVLALDTQYF
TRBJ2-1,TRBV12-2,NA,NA,TGTGCAAGTCGTTCCCCCGGGACTAGCGGTAACAATGAGCAGTTCTTC,CASRSPGTSGNNEQFF
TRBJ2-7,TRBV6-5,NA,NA,TGTGCCAGCAGTCCGGACAGAATCTACGAGCAGTACTTC,CASSPDRIYEQYF
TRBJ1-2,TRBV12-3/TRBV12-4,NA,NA,TGTGCCAGCGACGGAGGGAACGGCTACACCTTC,CASDGGNGYTF
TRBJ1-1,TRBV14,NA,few,TGTGCCAGCAGCCAAGATCTGGCGGGTTGGACTGAAGCTTTCTTT,CASSQDLAGWTEAFF
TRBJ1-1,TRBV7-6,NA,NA,TGTGCCAGCAGCTTACTGGGCGGTAGTATGAACACTGAAGCTTTCTTT,CASSLLGGSMNTEAFF
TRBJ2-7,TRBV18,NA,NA,TGTGCCAGCTCACCAAGGCTTGGACGGAGCGACGAGCAGTACTTC,CASSPRLGRSDEQYF
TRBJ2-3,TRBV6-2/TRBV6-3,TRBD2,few,TGTGCCAGCAGCCGATACACCAATCTAGCGGGGGTCACAGATACGCAGTATTTT,CASSRYTNLAGVTDTQYF
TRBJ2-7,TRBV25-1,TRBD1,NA,TGTGCCAGCAGTGAAGGCGGGACAGGGAGCGAGCAGTACTTC,CASSEGGTGSEQYF
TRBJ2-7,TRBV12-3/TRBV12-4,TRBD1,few,TGTGCCAGCAGTTTAGCGGGACAGGTGAGCTCCTACGAGCAGTACTTC,CASSLAGQVSSYEQYF
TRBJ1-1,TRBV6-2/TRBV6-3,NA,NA,TGTGCCAGCAGCACTTCGAGGTACACTGAAGCTTTCTTT,CASSTSRYTEAFF
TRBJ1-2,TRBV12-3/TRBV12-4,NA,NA,TGTGCCAGCAACTCCCAACCCCTGGAGGGCTACACCTTC,CASNSQPLEGYTF
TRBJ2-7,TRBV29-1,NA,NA,TGCAGCGTTGAAGGGGCCTACGAGCAGTACTTC,CSVEGAYEQYF
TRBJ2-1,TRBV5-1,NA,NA,TGCGCCAGCAGCTCGGTGGGGCCCAGCTCCTACAATGAGCAGTTCTTC,CASSSVGPSSYNEQFF
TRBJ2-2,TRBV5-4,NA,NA,TGTGCCAGCAGATCCTACACCGGGGAGCTGTTTTTT,CASRSYTGELFF
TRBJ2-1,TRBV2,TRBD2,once,TGTGCCAGCAGTGACCCCAGACTAGCGGGAGGGCCTGAGGATGAGCAGTTCTTC,CASSDPRLAGGPEDEQFF
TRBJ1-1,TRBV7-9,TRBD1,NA,TGTGCCAGCAGCTCTGATTCGCGGACAGGGGGCGTTTACACTGAAGCTTTCTTT,CASSSDSRTGGVYTEAFF
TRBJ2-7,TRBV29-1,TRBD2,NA,TGCAGCGTTGAATGGGCTAGCGGTGCCTACGAGCAGTACTTC,CSVEWASGAYEQYF
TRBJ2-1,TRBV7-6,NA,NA,TGTGCCAGCAGCGCCCGTGGCTCCGAGAATGAGCAGTTCTTC,CASSARGSENEQFF
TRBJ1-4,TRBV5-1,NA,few,TGCGCCAGCAGCTTAGTACAGGGCGCAACTAATGAAAAACTGTTTTTT,CASSLVQGATNEKLFF
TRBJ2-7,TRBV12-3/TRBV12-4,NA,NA,TGTGCCAGCAGTTTATCCTACAATCTCGGAGAGCAGTACTTC,CASSLSYNLGEQYF
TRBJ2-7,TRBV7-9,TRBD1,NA,TGTGCCAGCAGCTTTGAGGGGGCGGTCCACGAGCAGTACTTC,CASSFEGAVHEQYF
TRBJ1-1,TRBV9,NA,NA,TGTGCCAGCACTCATCCCCGTGCGTGGGGTGAAGCTTTCTTT,CASTHPRAWGEAFF
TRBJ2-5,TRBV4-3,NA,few,TGCGCCAGCAGCCAAGATTGGACGTATTTGGGAGAGACCCAGTACTTC,CASSQDWTYLGETQYF
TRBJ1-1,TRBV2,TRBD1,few,TGTGCCAGCAGTGATCAGGGGGCGCGCACTGAAGCTTTCTTT,CASSDQGARTEAFF
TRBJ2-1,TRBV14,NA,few,TGTGCCAGCAGCCAAGATTCGGGCCGCAATGAGCAGTTCTTC,CASSQDSGRNEQFF
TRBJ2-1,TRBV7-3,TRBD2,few,TGTGCCAGCAGCGCCCTAGCGGGAGGGCCCGGTAATGAGCAGTTCTTC,CASSALAGGPGNEQFF
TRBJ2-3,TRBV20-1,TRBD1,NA,TGCAGTGCTAGGGATGAGGCCGACAGGGAAAGCACAGATACGCAGTATTTT,CSARDEADRESTDTQYF
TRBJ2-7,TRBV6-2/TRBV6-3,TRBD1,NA,TGTGCCAGCAGTGCGGAGGCAGGGGGCTTCAACGAGCAGTACTTC,CASSAEAGGFNEQYF
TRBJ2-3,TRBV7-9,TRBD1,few,TGTGCCAGCAGCTCTTGGGTGACAGGGGTTTCGGATACGCAGTATTTT,CASSSWVTGVSDTQYF
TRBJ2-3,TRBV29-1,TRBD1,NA,TGCAGCGTTAACCCAGACAGGGGAGACACAGATACGCAGTATTTT,CSVNPDRGDTDTQYF
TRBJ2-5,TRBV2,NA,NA,TGTGCCAGCAGTGAAGGGCTCCCAGGAGAGACCCAGTACTTC,CASSEGLPGETQYF
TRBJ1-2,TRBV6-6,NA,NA,TGTGCCAGCAGTTACGGGGGGCATGGCTACACCTTC,CASSYGGHGYTF
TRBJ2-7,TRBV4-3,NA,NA,TGCGCCAGCAGTCAGGGGGGGAACTACGAGCAGTACTTC,CASSQGGNYEQYF
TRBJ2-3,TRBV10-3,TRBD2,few,TGTGCCATCAGTGATCCGGGTAGCGGGGGCCCTAATACGCAGTATTTT,CAISDPGSGGPNTQYF
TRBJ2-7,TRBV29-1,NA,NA,TGCAGCGCGGAAGCGCCCGGAGGGGCCTACGAGCAGTACTTC,CSAEAPGGAYEQYF
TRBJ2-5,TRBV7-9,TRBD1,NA,TGTGCCAGCAGCTTAGACGCTTTACGGGACAGCCAAGAGACCCAGTACTTC,CASSLDALRDSQETQYF
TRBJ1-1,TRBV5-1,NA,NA,TGCGCCAGCAGCTCGTGGGATTCGAACACTGAAGCTTTCTTT,CASSSWDSNTEAFF
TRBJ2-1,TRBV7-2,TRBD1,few,TGTGCCAGCAGCTCCATCACAGGGGCCAACAATGAGCAGTTCTTC,CASSSITGANNEQFF
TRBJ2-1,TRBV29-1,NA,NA,TGCAGCGGCGATCAGGGGTACTACAATGAGCAGTTCTTC,CSGDQGYYNEQFF